This is a list of T cell receptor beta chains from one sample in a study of blood T cell repertoires in COVID-19. TCRdb's copy holds only in-frame clones and misses some; the assay was immunoSEQ multiplex PCR. The top ten clones hold roughly 9.4% of a sample with some 180,000 clones, about three quarters of them seen once. Sequencing input: peripheral blood. These receptors were obtained from a woman between 50 and 59 years old with active or convalescent COVID-19. Both conserved end residues are part of each CDR3. A D gene is named only where the DNA matches it firmly. Rows give clone size only sometimes, using once, few, many, or a class for an expanded clone.

j_call clone_size v_call d_call cdr3_nt cdr3_aa
TRBJ1-5 NA TRBV2 NA TGTGCCACTCGAGGGGAGGGATATCAGCCCCAGCATTTT CATRGEGYQPQHF
TRBJ2-7 NA TRBV5-4 NA TGTGCCAGCAGCTTGGTCGGCGGGGAAAGCTCCTACGAGCAGTACTTC CASSLVGGESSYEQYF
TRBJ2-1 NA TRBV4-1 NA TGCGCCAGCAGCCCACAAATCAGCGACAATGAGCAGTTCTTC CASSPQISDNEQFF
TRBJ2-6 NA TRBV11-3 NA TGTGCCAGCAGCTTAAGGGGGGGAATGACCACCTCTGGGGCCAACGTCCTGACTTTC CASSLRGGMTTSGANVLTF
TRBJ1-2 NA TRBV7-2 NA TGTGCCAGCAGCCCTGTCCAGGATGGCTACACCTTC CASSPVQDGYTF
TRBJ1-2 NA TRBV7-9 TRBD1 TGTGCCAGCAGCATCCAGACAGGGGATGCGAACTATGGCTACACCTTC CASSIQTGDANYGYTF
TRBJ1-1 NA TRBV5-3 NA TGTGCCAGAAGCTTTGATAGGACAGCGATGAACACTGAAGCTTTCTTT CARSFDRTAMNTEAFF
TRBJ2-7 NA TRBV19 NA TGTGCCAGTAGTTCTACCTACGAGCAGTACTTC CASSSTYEQYF
TRBJ1-5 NA TRBV28 TRBD1 TGTGCCAGCAGTTCAATACAGGGGGCGCGCGGCAATCAGCCCCAGCATTTT CASSSIQGARGNQPQHF
TRBJ2-1 once TRBV14 NA TGTGCCAGCAGCCCGGACATGAGTCTTAGTGTTGAGCAGTTCTTC CASSPDMSLSVEQFF
TRBJ1-2 NA TRBV19 NA TGTGCCAGTAGTACCCCCTCGACAGCCCCAGCCGTCTATGGCTACACCTTC CASSTPSTAPAVYGYTF
TRBJ2-5 NA TRBV11-2 NA TGTGCCAGCAGCTTAGGGGGAGGGGGACAAGAGACCCAGTACTTC CASSLGGGGQETQYF
TRBJ1-5 NA TRBV19 TRBD1 TGTGCCAGTAGTCGGCCGGGACAGGGCAGCAATCAGCCCCAGCATTTT CASSRPGQGSNQPQHF
TRBJ1-2 NA TRBV3-1/TRBV3-2 NA TGTGCCAGCAGCCACGGGGGGACCTATGGCTACACCTTC CASSHGGTYGYTF
TRBJ2-1 NA TRBV19 TRBD2 TGTGCCAGTAGTATGAAGGCTAGCGGGAGGGCCGGGAATGAGCAGTTCTTC CASSMKASGRAGNEQFF
TRBJ2-5 NA TRBV5-1 TRBD1 TGCGCCAGCAGCCGGGGACAGGCCCCCCAAGAGACCCAGTACTTC CASSRGQAPQETQYF
TRBJ1-2 NA TRBV6-5 TRBD1 TGTGCCAGCAGTTATTGGGACGGGACAGGGTCCTATGGCTACACCTTC CASSYWDGTGSYGYTF
TRBJ2-7 few TRBV6-5 TRBD2 TGTGCCAGCACCTCGGCGGGAGGGGGCTCCTACGAGCAGTACTTC CASTSAGGGSYEQYF
TRBJ2-7 many TRBV6-2/TRBV6-3 TRBD2 TGTGCCAGCAGCTCTAGCGGGGGGGGGTCCTACGAGCAGTACTTC CASSSSGGGSYEQYF
TRBJ2-3 NA TRBV7-9 TRBD2 TGTGCCAGCAGCTTACCCGGGACTAGTGGGGGCACAGATACGCAGTATTTT CASSLPGTSGGTDTQYF
TRBJ1-1 NA TRBV4-3 TRBD1 TGCGCCAGCAGCCAATCCCGGGACAGGGTTACTGAAGCTTTCTTT CASSQSRDRVTEAFF
TRBJ2-5 NA TRBV7-2 TRBD2 TGTGCCAGCAGCTTCGGGAGGCTCCAAGAGACCCAGTACTTC CASSFGRLQETQYF
TRBJ1-4 NA TRBV7-8 TRBD1 TGTGCCAGCAGCCTCAACAGGGGGACTAATGAAAAACTGTTTTTT CASSLNRGTNEKLFF
TRBJ1-6 few TRBV7-6 TRBD1 TGTGCCAGCAGCCAGGGGAGGACAGGCGATAATTCACCCCTCCACTTT CASSQGRTGDNSPLHF
TRBJ1-3 NA TRBV9 TRBD1 TGTGCCAGCAGCGGGGGGACAGGGGCTGGAAACACCATATATTTT CASSGGTGAGNTIYF